The 7 T cell receptor beta chains in this list originate from one sample, sequenced in a study of blood T cell repertoires in COVID-19. TCRdb keeps only in-frame clones here, not all; method: immunoSEQ multiplex PCR. The table has under 350,000 clones, roughly 89% seen once. Sequenced sample: peripheral blood. These TCRs come from a woman in her 30s with COVID-19, enrolled during active disease.

This rearrangement joins TRBV5-1 to TRBJ1-1; D not certain. Germline CDR1 SGHRS, CDR2 YFSETQ. CDR3 length: 14 amino acids. V lost 0 bases, J lost 4 bases, and 10 bases lay in between. CDR3 in amino acids: CASSLAGYPTEAFF. The CDR3 DNA reads as TGCGCCAGCAGCTTGGCCGGGTATCCCACTGAAGCTTTCTTT.

The V call is TRBV5-6, the J call TRBJ1-2, with D possibly TRBD1 on 6 matching bases. Trimming took off 3 bases at V and 4 bases at J, with 19 bases between the two ends. The germline V gene has CDR1 SGHDT and CDR2 YYEEEE. The CDR3 is 16 residues long. The CDR3 spells CASSSLFGGRSYGYTF. The CDR3 region has the DNA TGTGCCAGCAGCTCCCTGTTCGGGGGGCGTAGCTATGGCTACACCTTC.

This chain joins TRBV4-2 and TRBJ1-4, with 9 bases aligning to TRBD1. Looked up from germline, CDR1 is LGHNA and CDR2 is YNFKEQ. There are 15 residues in the CDR3. Germline trimming cut 2 bases from V and 9 bases from J; bases unmatched to any gene: 7. The CDR3 here is CASSQPGTGSKKLFF. The CDR3 DNA follows: TGTGCCAGCAGCCAACCCGGGACAGGGTCTAAAAAACTGTTTTTT.

The chain has TRBV11-2 and TRBJ2-7; D possibly corresponds to TRBD2 (5 bases). Trimming stripped 0 bases from V and 5 bases from J, with 11 bases between. Per germline, CDR1 SGHAT and CDR2 FQNNGV. The CDR3 extends over 14 amino acids. The CDR3: CASSLDLWRHEQYF. CDR3 nucleotide sequence: TGTGCCAGCAGCTTAGACCTGTGGAGGCACGAGCAGTACTTC.

The chain has TRBV25-1 and TRBJ2-3, with 15 bases lining up with TRBD2. V lost 2 bases, J lost 10 bases, and 10 bases stayed unmatched. This CDR3 has 17 amino acids. Germline V CDR1 and CDR2: MGHDK, SYGVNS. The CDR3 here is CASSEPGLAGGGVAQYF. For the CDR3, the DNA is TGTGCCAGCAGTGAACCGGGACTAGCGGGGGGAGGGGTGGCGCAGTATTTT.

The chain recombines TRBV11-2 with TRBJ2-1; 7 nucleotides match TRBD2. This CDR3 has 17 residues. Trimming at V came to 2 bases and at J to 0 bases, leaving 7 bases not matched to a gene. Germline CDR1 SGHAT, CDR2 FQNNGV. The CDR3 is CASSLRLASSSYNEQFF. The CDR3 region has the DNA TGTGCCAGCAGCTTACGACTAGCTTCGAGCTCCTACAATGAGCAGTTCTTC. Supplemented by reference TRBV11-2 and TRBJ2-1, the full variable domain reads EAGVAQSPRYKIIEKRQSVAFWCNPISGHATLYWYQQILGQGPKLLIQFQNNGVVDDSQLPKDRFSAERLKGVDSTLKIQPAKLEDSAVYLCASSLRLASSSYNEQFFGPGTRLTVL.

The chain uses TRBV27 and TRBJ2-7; 7 positions agree with TRBD1. Germline V lookup: CDR1 MNHEY, CDR2 SMNVEV (reference sequence). The CDR3 length is 14 residues. The V and J ends lost 5 bases and 4 bases, in that order; junction bases with no gene match: 8. The CDR3 protein is CASSIRTGFYEQYF. The CDR3 DNA reads TGTGCCAGCAGTATTAGGACAGGTTTTTACGAGCAGTACTTC.